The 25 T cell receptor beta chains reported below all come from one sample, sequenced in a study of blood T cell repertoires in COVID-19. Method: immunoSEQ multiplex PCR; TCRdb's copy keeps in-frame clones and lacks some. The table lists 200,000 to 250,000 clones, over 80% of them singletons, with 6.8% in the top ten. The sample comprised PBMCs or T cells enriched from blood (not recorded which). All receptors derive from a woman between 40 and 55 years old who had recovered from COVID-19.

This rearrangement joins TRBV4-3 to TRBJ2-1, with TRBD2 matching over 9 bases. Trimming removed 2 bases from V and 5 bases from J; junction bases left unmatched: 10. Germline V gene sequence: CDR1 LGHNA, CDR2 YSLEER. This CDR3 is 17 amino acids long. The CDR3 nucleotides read TGCGCCAGCAGCCAACCGACCCCTAGCGGGAAGGACAATGAGCAGTTCTTC. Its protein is CASSQPTPSGKDNEQFF.

This CDR3 is CASSFQRDTEAFF. DNA for the CDR3: TGTGCCAGCAGTTTTCAGAGGGACACTGAAGCTTTCTTT. J is TRBJ1-1 and V is TRBV12-3 or TRBV12-4; D not resolved. V lost 3 bases and J lost 3, with 8 bases in between. The CDR3 totals 13 residues.

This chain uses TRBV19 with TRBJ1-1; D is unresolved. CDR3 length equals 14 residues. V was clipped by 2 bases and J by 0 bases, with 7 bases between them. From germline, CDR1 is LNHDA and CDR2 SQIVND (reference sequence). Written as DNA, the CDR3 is TGTGCCAGTAGTATATTCGGAGTGAACACTGAAGCTTTCTTT. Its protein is CASSIFGVNTEAFF.

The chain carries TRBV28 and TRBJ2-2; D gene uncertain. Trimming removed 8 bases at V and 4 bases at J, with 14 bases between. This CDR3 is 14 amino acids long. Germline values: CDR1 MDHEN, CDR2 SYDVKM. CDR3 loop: CASVTYGFTGELFF. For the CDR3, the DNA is TGTGCCAGCGTTACGTACGGGTTCACCGGGGAGCTGTTTTTT.

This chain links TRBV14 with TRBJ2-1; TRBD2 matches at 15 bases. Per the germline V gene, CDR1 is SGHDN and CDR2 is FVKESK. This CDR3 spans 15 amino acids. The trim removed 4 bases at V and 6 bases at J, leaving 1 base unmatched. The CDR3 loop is CASSPGLAGGNEQFF. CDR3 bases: TGTGCCAGCAGCCCGGGACTAGCGGGAGGCAATGAGCAGTTCTTC.

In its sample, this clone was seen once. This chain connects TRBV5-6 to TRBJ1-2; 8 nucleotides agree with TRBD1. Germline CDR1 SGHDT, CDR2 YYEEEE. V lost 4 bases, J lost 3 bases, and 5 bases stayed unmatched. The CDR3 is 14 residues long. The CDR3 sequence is CASSKYRGDYGYTF. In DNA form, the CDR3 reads TGTGCCAGCAGCAAGTACAGGGGGGACTATGGCTACACCTTC.

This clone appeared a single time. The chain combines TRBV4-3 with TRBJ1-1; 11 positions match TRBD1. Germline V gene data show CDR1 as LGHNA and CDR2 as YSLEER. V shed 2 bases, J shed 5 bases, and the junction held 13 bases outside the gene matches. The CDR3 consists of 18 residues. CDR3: CASSQTFGQGAMGTEAFF. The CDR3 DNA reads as TGCGCCAGCAGCCAAACCTTCGGACAGGGGGCGATGGGGACTGAAGCTTTCTTT.

This CDR3 reads CASLTQPTDTQYF. For the CDR3, the DNA is TGTGCCAGCCTAACGCAACCTACAGATACGCAGTATTTT. V gene TRBV28 combines with J gene TRBJ2-3; no firm D call. The CDR3 length is 13 residues. Germline values: CDR1 MDHEN, CDR2 SYDVKM. The V end was cut by 8 bases, the J end by 3 bases, with 12 bases between.

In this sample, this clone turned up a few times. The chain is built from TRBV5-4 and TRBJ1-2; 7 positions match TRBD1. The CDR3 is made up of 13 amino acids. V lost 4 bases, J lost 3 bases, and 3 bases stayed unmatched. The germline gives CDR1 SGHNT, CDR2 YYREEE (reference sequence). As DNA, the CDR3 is TGTGCCAGCAGCCGAGACAGGGACTATGGCTACACCTTC. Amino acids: CASSRDRDYGYTF. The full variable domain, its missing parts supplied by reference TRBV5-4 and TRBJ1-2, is ETGVTQSPTHLIKTRGQQVTLRCSSQSGHNTVSWYQQALGQGPQFIFQYYREEENGRGNFPPRFSGLQFPNYSSELNVNALELDDSALYLCASSRDRDYGYTFGSGTRLTVV.

The CDR3 loop reads CARVKWEPTYEQYF. CDR3 DNA: TGTGCCCGGGTTAAGTGGGAGCCAACCTACGAGCAGTACTTC. The J gene is TRBJ2-7, the V gene TRBV27, with D maybe TRBD2 (5 bases). V gave up 11 bases and J gave up 2 bases, with 19 bases separating them. Per germline, CDR1 MNHEY and CDR2 SMNVEV (reference sequence). This CDR3 spans 14 amino acids.

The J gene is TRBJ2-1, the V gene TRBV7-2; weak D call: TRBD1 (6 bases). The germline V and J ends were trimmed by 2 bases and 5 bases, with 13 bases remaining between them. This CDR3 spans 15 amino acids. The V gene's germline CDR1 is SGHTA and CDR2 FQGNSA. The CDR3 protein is CASSLYQGQNNEQFF. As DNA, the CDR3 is TGTGCCAGCAGCTTATACCAAGGACAGAACAATGAGCAGTTCTTC.

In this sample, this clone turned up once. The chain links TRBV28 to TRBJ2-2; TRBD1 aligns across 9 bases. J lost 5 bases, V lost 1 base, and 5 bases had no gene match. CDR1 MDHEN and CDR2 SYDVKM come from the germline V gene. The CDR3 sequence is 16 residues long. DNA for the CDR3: TGTGCCAGCAGTTTATATACAGGGGGCAGGACCGGGGAGCTGTTTTTT. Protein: CASSLYTGGRTGELFF.

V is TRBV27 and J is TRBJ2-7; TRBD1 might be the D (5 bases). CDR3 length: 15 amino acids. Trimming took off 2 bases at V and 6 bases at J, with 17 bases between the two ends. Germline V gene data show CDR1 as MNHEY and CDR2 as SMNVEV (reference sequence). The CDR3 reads CASSLGGQMGREQYF. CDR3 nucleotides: TGTGCCAGCAGTTTAGGCGGCCAAATGGGGCGCGAGCAGTACTTC.

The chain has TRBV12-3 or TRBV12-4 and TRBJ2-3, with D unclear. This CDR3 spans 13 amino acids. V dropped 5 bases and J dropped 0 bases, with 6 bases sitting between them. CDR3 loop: CASSRESTDTQYF. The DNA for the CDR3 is TGTGCCAGCAGTCGCGAGAGCACAGATACGCAGTATTTT.

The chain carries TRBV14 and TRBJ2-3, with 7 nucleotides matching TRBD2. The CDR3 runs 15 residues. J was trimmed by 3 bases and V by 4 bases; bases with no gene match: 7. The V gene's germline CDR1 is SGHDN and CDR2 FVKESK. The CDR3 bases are TGTGCCAGCAGCCTAAGGACGGGAGGAACAGATACGCAGTATTTT. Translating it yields CASSLRTGGTDTQYF. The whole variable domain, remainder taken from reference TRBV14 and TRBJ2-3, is EAGVTQFPSHSVIEKGQTVTLRCDPISGHDNLYWYRRVMGKEIKFLLHFVKESKQDESGMPNNRFLAERTGGTYSTLKVQPAELEDSGVYFCASSLRTGGTDTQYFGPGTRLTVL.

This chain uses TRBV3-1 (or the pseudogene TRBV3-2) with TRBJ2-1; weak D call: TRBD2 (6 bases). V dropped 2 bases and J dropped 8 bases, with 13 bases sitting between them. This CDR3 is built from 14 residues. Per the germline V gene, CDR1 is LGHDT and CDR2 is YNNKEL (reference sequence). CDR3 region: CASSQRTIVDEQFF. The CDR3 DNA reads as TGTGCCAGCAGCCAACGGACTATTGTAGATGAGCAGTTCTTC.

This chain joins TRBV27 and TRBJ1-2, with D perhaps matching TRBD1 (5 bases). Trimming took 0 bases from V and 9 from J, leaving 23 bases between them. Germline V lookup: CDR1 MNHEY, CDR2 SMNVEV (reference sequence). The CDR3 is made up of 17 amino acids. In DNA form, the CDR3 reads TGTGCCAGCAGTTTATCAAAGAACGATGGCCAGGGAAGGCGCTACACCTTC. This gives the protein CASSLSKNDGQGRRYTF.

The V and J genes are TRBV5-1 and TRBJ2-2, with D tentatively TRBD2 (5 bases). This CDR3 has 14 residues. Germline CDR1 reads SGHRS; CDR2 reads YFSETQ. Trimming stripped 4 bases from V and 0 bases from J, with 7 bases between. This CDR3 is CASSPSSNTGELFF. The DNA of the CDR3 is TGCGCCAGCAGCCCTAGCTCGAACACCGGGGAGCTGTTTTTT.

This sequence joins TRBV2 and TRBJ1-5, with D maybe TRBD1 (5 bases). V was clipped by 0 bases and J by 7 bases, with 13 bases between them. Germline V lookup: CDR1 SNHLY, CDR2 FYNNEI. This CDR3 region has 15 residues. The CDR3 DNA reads TGTGCCAGCAGTGAAGCGCTTCAGGGCATCCAGCCCCAGCATTTT. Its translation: CASSEALQGIQPQHF.

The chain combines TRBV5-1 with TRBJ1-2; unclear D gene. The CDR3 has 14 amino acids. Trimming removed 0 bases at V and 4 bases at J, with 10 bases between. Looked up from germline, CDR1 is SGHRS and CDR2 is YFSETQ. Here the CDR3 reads CASSLVAVSYGYTF. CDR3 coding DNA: TGCGCCAGCAGCTTGGTCGCGGTCAGCTATGGCTACACCTTC.

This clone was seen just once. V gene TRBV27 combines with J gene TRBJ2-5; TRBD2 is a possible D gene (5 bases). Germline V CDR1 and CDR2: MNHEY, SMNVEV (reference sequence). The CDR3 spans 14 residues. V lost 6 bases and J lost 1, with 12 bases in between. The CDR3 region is CASSPGGLQETQYF. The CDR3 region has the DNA TGTGCCAGCAGCCCTGGAGGCCTCCAAGAGACCCAGTACTTC.

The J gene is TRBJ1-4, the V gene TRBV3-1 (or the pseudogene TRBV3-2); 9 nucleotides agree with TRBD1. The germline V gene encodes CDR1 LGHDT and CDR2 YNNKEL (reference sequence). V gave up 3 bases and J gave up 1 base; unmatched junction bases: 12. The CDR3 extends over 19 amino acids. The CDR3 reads CASSQRYRGPRVTNEKLFF. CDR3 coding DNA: TGTGCCAGCAGCCAGAGATACAGGGGGCCGCGGGTAACTAATGAAAAACTGTTTTTT.

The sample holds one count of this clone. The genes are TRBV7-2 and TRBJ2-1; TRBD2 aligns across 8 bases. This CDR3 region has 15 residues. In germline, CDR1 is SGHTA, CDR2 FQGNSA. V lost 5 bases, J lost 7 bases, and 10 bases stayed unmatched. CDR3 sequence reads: CASSPWAGGWNEQFF. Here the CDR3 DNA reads TGTGCCAGCAGCCCCTGGGCGGGAGGATGGAATGAGCAGTTCTTC.

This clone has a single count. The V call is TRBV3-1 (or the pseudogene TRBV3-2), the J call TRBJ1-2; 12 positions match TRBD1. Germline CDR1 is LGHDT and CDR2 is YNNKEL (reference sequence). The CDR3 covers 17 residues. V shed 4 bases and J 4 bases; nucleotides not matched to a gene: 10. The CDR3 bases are TGTGCCAGCAGCCTACCGGGACAGGGGGCCGGGAGCTATGGCTACACCTTC. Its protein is CASSLPGQGAGSYGYTF.

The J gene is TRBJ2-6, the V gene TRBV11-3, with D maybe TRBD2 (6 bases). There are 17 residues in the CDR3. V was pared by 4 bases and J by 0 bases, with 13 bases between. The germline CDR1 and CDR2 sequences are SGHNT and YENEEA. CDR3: CASSSRGLSSGANVLTF. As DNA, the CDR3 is TGTGCCAGCAGCTCGAGGGGACTTAGCTCTGGGGCCAACGTCCTGACTTTC.